This TCR beta chain was sequenced for a study of T cell responses to AZD1222 COVID-19 vaccine. V lost 1 base and J lost 0; bases outside the gene matches: 1. The CDR3 is 15 amino acids. Germline CDR1 and CDR2: KGHSH and LQKENI. Study conclusions and caveats: Baseline seropositives among AZD1222 recipients totaled only 5 to 7. The donors showed a predominance of white British ancestry and of females, with possible underestimation of clonal diversity.

Repertoires were generated with immunoSEQ multiplex PCR, while TCRdb's copy carries only in-frame clones and drops some. This table has more than 95,000 clones, 82% appearing once. As for this clone: Its specificity is not known.

This chain connects TRBV18 to TRBJ1-2; TRBD1 matches 8 bases. The input for sequencing was peripheral blood, taken on day 0 of AZD1222 vaccination. This TCR was recovered from an adult in good health. The CDR3 sequence is CASSPLTGANYGYTF. In DNA form, the CDR3 reads TGTGCCAGCTCACCACTGACAGGGGCTAACTATGGCTACACCTTC.